This T cell receptor (beta chain) stems from a study of control samples from healthy donors and cancer patients. The CDR3 spans 12 residues. CDR1 and CDR2 from the germline V gene are SGHAT and FQNNGV. The V and J ends lost 5 bases and 8 bases respectively, with 9 bases between them. Measured with immunoSEQ multiplex PCR; TCRdb has only the in-frame clones, and not every one. In the table there are around 130,000 clones, roughly 90% of which are singletons. This receptor was identified in a man in his fifties in good health. The sequenced material came from blood. This chain connects TRBV11-2 to TRBJ1-4, with D possibly matching TRBD1 (5 bases). CDR3 amino acids: CASSRGGEKLFF. The CDR3 bases are TGTGCCAGCAGCAGGGGTGGCGAAAAACTGTTTTTT.